The source of this TCR beta chain is a study of CD8 T cells in Susac syndrome. Random hexamers served to reverse transcribe roughly 0.45 to 1 ug RNA. Multiplex PCR with immunoSEQ amplified the TCR beta CDR3 across 54 Vbeta and 13 Jbeta. One entry per CDR3 protein, called by TCRdb with MiXCR from the immunoSEQ multiplex PCR reads. The sample has roughly 200,000 distinct CDR3 sequences, more than 85% seen once; the top ten hold 0.085% to 0.1%. There are 12 residues in the CDR3. Germline values: CDR1 GTSNPN, CDR2 SVGIG (reference sequence). The V gene lost 3 bases and the J gene lost 6 bases, with 9 bases spanning the gap.

This TCR came from a human donor with Susac syndrome. Sequenced material: CD4+ T cells from PBMCs. The V and J genes are TRBV30 and TRBJ1-3; a possible D gene is TRBD1 (6 bases). The CDR3 here is CAWSGQTNTIYF. The CDR3 region has the DNA TGTGCCTGGAGCGGACAGACAAACACCATATATTTT.